This TCR beta chain originates from a study of OX40 agonist ivuxolimab in advanced cancers. Study observations and caveats: Averaging showed that CD8+ T cells had more expanded clones than CD4+ did. No determination was made of the antigen specificity of the expanded peripheral T cells.

In the case of this clone: Its antigen is as yet unknown.

Measured with immunoSEQ multiplex PCR; TCRdb has only the in-frame clones, and not every one. The sample contains tens of thousands of clones, 65% to 85% of which appear only once. The sequencing here drew on CD4+ or CD8+ T cells sorted from blood, taken in a trial of the OX40 agonist ivuxolimab. The receptor was derived from an adult with an advanced solid tumor such as melanoma, head and neck, liver or kidney cancer.

The CDR3 is CATSTRTFGANVLTF. In DNA form, the CDR3 reads TGTGCCACCAGTACTAGGACATTTGGGGCCAACGTCCTGACTTTC. The chain is built from TRBV15 and TRBJ2-6; D may match TRBD1 or TRBD2 (5 bases each). The CDR3 has 15 residues. Trimming removed 6 bases from V and 3 bases from J, with 12 bases in between. In germline, CDR1 is LNHNV, CDR2 YYDKDF (reference sequence).